This T cell receptor beta chain was observed in a study of cytotoxic CD8 clonotypes in ibrutinib-treated CLL. Clones were read by immunoSEQ multiplex PCR, and TCRdb kept only the in-frame ones, dropping some. Here the sample spans some 58,000 clones, roughly 70% being singletons. The J segment lost 5 bases and the V segment lost 6 bases, leaving 4 bases of the junction unmatched. The CDR3 has 13 residues. Germline CDR1 is MRHNA and CDR2 is SNTAGT. The chain couples TRBV6-4 to TRBJ2-1; TRBD1 agrees at 7 bases. The starting material was PBMCs, obtained after 12 months of ibrutinib treatment. The sequence was obtained from a human donor with chronic lymphocytic leukemia. CDR3: CASSPTGNNEQFF. CDR3 bases: TGTGCCAGCAGCCCGACAGGGAACAATGAGCAGTTCTTC.